The clone carrying this T cell receptor beta chain was seen only a few times. The data stem from a study of blood T cells in healthy people across ages. V was clipped by 4 bases and J by 4 bases; unmatched bases: 1. CDR3 length: 13 amino acids. Per germline, CDR1 SNHLY and CDR2 FYNNEI. Sample-barcoded 5' priming and a J-beta primer mix drove a second PCR of roughly 7 to 11 cycles. TCRdb re-called the 5' RACE reads through MiXCR, storing one row per CDR3 protein. This table has approximately 780,000 distinct CDR3 sequences, roughly 24% appearing once. The data were also submitted as part of a second study, on T cells of mothers and their children. From that second work: Mother-child pairs who were related displayed a slightly higher overlap than unrelated pairs, a difference that was non-significant. No T cell clones of persistent microchimeric origin were detected.

This TCR was sampled from a boy younger than 18 in good health. This chain joins TRBV2 and TRBJ1-5, with 7 bases that match TRBD1. Sequencing input: blood. The CDR3 spells CASSGGQNQPQHF. The CDR3 coding sequence is TGTGCCAGCAGTGGGGGACAGAATCAGCCCCAGCATTTT.